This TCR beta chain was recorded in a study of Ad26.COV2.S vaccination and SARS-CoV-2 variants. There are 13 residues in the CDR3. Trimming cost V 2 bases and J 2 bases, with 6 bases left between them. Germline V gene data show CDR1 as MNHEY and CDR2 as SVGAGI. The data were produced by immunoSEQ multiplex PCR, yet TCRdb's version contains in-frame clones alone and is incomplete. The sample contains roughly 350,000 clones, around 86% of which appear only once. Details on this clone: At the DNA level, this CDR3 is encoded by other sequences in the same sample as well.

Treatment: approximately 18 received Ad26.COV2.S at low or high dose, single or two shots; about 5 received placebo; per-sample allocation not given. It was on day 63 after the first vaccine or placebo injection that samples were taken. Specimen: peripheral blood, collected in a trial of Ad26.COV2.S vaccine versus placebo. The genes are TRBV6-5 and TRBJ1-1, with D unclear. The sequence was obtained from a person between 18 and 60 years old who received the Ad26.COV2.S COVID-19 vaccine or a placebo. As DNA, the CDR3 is TGTGCCAGCAGTTACGGCGGAAACACTGAAGCTTTCTTT. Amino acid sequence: CASSYGGNTEAFF.